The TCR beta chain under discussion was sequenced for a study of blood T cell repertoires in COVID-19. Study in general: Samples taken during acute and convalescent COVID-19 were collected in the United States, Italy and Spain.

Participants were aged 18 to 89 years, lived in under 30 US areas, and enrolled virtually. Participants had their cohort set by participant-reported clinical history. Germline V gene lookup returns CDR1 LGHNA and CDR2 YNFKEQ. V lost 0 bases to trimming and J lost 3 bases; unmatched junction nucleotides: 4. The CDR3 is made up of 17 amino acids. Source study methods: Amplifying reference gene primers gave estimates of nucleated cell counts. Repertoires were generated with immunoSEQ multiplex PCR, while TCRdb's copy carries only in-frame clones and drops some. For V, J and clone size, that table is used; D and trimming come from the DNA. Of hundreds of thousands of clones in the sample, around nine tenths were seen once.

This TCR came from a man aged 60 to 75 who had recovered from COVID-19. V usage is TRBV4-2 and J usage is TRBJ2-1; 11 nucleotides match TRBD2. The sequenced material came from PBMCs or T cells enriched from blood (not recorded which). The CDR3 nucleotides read TGTGCCAGCAGCCAAGATAGGACTAGCGGGCGCTACAATGAGCAGTTCTTC. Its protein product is CASSQDRTSGRYNEQFF.